A selection of T cell receptor beta chains follows, all from one sample in a study of siplizumab effects on memory and regulatory T cells. Generated by immunoSEQ multiplex PCR, the TCRdb table keeps only in-frame clones and is missing some. Here the sample spans about 62,000 clones, 70% to 85% being singletons. The sequencing sample was made of memory CD4+ T cells sorted from blood. Source of these receptors: a human donor in good health. CDR3s include the opening cysteine and the closing phenylalanine or tryptophan. Fields, in order: clone size, V gene, D gene, J gene, CDR3 protein, CDR3 DNA. A D gene is named only where the DNA matches it firmly. Clone size, where shown, is once, few, many, or a class for clones that have expanded.

clone_size: -; v_call: TRBV19; d_call: -; j_call: TRBJ2-3; cdr3_aa: CASTSTPRDTQYF; cdr3_nt: TGTGCCAGCACCTCCACCCCCCGGGATACGCAGTATTTT
clone_size: -; v_call: TRBV30; d_call: -; j_call: TRBJ1-3; cdr3_aa: CAWSSLGWENTIYF; cdr3_nt: TGTGCCTGGAGTTCTCTCGGTTGGGAAAACACCATATATTTT
clone_size: once; v_call: TRBV11-2; d_call: TRBD2; j_call: TRBJ2-3; cdr3_aa: CASTQSGTRGDTQYF; cdr3_nt: TGTGCCAGCACCCAAAGCGGGACTAGAGGAGATACGCAGTATTTT
clone_size: -; v_call: TRBV28; d_call: -; j_call: TRBJ1-3; cdr3_aa: CASSLLGHNSGNTIYF; cdr3_nt: TGTGCCAGCAGTCTCCTCGGACATAACTCTGGAAACACCATATATTTT
clone_size: -; v_call: TRBV19; d_call: -; j_call: TRBJ1-5; cdr3_aa: CASSISSDQPQHF; cdr3_nt: TGTGCCAGTAGTATATCTTCCGATCAGCCCCAGCATTTT
clone_size: -; v_call: TRBV19; d_call: -; j_call: TRBJ1-2; cdr3_aa: CASSMTGGYGYTF; cdr3_nt: TGTGCCAGTAGTATGACGGGCGGCTATGGCTACACCTTC
clone_size: -; v_call: TRBV2; d_call: TRBD2; j_call: TRBJ2-1; cdr3_aa: CASMGSTSGGQFF; cdr3_nt: TGTGCCAGCATGGGCTCAACTAGCGGGGGACAGTTCTTC
clone_size: once; v_call: TRBV10-3; d_call: -; j_call: TRBJ2-3; cdr3_aa: CAISEATDTQYF; cdr3_nt: TGTGCCATCAGTGAGGCCACAGATACGCAGTATTTT
clone_size: few; v_call: TRBV7-3; d_call: -; j_call: TRBJ1-1; cdr3_aa: CASSLIPGNTEAFF; cdr3_nt: TGTGCCAGCAGCTTAATCCCGGGGAACACTGAAGCTTTCTTT
clone_size: -; v_call: TRBV28; d_call: TRBD1; j_call: TRBJ1-1; cdr3_aa: CASSEDDRDQGMNTEAFF; cdr3_nt: TGTGCCAGCAGTGAAGACGACAGGGACCAGGGGATGAACACTGAAGCTTTCTTT
clone_size: -; v_call: TRBV5-1; d_call: TRBD1; j_call: TRBJ1-1; cdr3_aa: CASSALKGADTEAFF; cdr3_nt: TGCGCCAGCAGCGCCCTAAAGGGGGCCGACACTGAAGCTTTCTTT
clone_size: -; v_call: TRBV5-8; d_call: -; j_call: TRBJ2-6; cdr3_aa: CASSLPRSGANVLTF; cdr3_nt: TGTGCCAGCAGCCTGCCAAGATCTGGGGCCAACGTCCTGACTTTC
clone_size: -; v_call: TRBV27; d_call: -; j_call: TRBJ2-1; cdr3_aa: CASSLLRQNNEQFF; cdr3_nt: TGTGCCAGCAGTTTATTGCGACAAAACAATGAGCAGTTCTTC
clone_size: -; v_call: TRBV6-5; d_call: -; j_call: TRBJ2-1; cdr3_aa: CASRIYNEQFF; cdr3_nt: TGTGCCAGCAGGATCTACAATGAGCAGTTCTTC
clone_size: -; v_call: TRBV6-5; d_call: TRBD1; j_call: TRBJ1-1; cdr3_aa: CATTLDRINTEAFF; cdr3_nt: TGTGCCACCACTCTGGACAGGATTAACACTGAAGCTTTCTTT
clone_size: -; v_call: TRBV7-9; d_call: -; j_call: TRBJ1-4; cdr3_aa: CASSSFYSSTNEKLFF; cdr3_nt: TGTGCCAGCAGCTCCTTCTACTCGTCAACTAATGAAAAACTGTTTTTT
clone_size: -; v_call: TRBV19; d_call: -; j_call: TRBJ2-1; cdr3_aa: CASSDTAPPPEQFF; cdr3_nt: TGTGCCAGTAGTGACACCGCGCCTCCGCCGGAGCAGTTCTTC
clone_size: -; v_call: TRBV19; d_call: TRBD1; j_call: TRBJ1-1; cdr3_aa: CASSNRGGTEAFF; cdr3_nt: TGTGCCAGTAGTAACAGGGGAGGGACTGAAGCTTTCTTT
clone_size: once; v_call: TRBV10-3; d_call: -; j_call: TRBJ1-5; cdr3_aa: CAISLGMGGNQPQHF; cdr3_nt: TGTGCCATCAGTTTGGGGATGGGGGGCAATCAGCCCCAGCATTTT
clone_size: once; v_call: TRBV7-2; d_call: -; j_call: TRBJ2-5; cdr3_aa: CASSLQETQYF; cdr3_nt: TGTGCCAGCAGCTTACAAGAGACCCAGTACTTC
clone_size: -; v_call: TRBV7-6; d_call: TRBD2; j_call: TRBJ2-5; cdr3_aa: CASSRSSGGRVQETQYF; cdr3_nt: TGTGCCAGCAGCCGTAGTAGCGGGGGGCGAGTTCAAGAGACCCAGTACTTC